This TCR beta chain is drawn from a study of cytomegalovirus exposure and HLA in healthy donors. Study information: A preliminary data release comprised tens of millions of unique TCRs obtained from HLA-typed donors.

As regards this clone: Its antigen is still unknown.

With 60 Vbeta and 13 Jbeta primers, the PCR was carried out. Per the authors' pipeline: Tens of millions of unique TCR beta chains, roughly 11 million of them shared, were counted by a later analysis. The repertoire was sequenced with immunoSEQ multiplex PCR; TCRdb's copy has only in-frame clones and lacks some. V and J calls plus clone size are reproduced from that table; the DNA served to infer D and trimming. The repertoire includes 100,000 to 150,000 clones, 65% to 75% of them detected once, and about 4% sits in the top ten. The V and J ends lost 5 bases and 8 bases, in that order; junction bases with no gene match: 6. Germline lookup yields CDR1 SEHNR and CDR2 FQNEAQ (reference sequence). CDR3 length: 13 amino acids. Regarding the study as a whole: Earlier analysis yielded a pattern in which most TCR beta V segments were productive about 90% or about 30% of the time. Among the sequence variants, a highly shared cluster was likely an artifact of sequencing.

The receptor was derived from a woman aged 50 to 60 in good health and CMV-seropositive. Sequenced input: PBMCs. This chain joins TRBV7-9 and TRBJ2-1; 7 bases line up with TRBD2. DNA of the CDR3: TGTGCCAGCAGCCATGGACTAGATCATGAGCAGTTCTTC. Translating it yields CASSHGLDHEQFF.